This T cell receptor (beta chain) was sequenced for a study of cytomegalovirus exposure and HLA in healthy donors (dated by TCRdb to the late 2010s). For the wider study: The approximately 710 repertoires of the first cohort and the roughly 120 validation repertoires were produced on the same platform, according to a later analysis. To predict cytomegalovirus infection status, the study combined high-throughput TCR immunosequencing, statistical association of individual TCRs with disease status, and machine learning. The aim of the study was to test whether cataloging public T cell receptors could identify signatures of past pathogen exposure. In addition to the first cohort of 666 subjects, a separate validation cohort of 130 or so different subjects was used. The research as a whole found: Across donors, most TCR sequences were observed very rarely, whereas some public TCRs were present in many individuals. In both the original and validation cohorts, the classifier was reported to diagnose cytomegalovirus status with high specificity and sensitivity. Of the cluster scores, around 95% were above 0 in a later analysis, which found that TCRs clustered in the first cohort also tended to co-occur in the 130 or so validation repertoires. It was suggested by the authors that the approach could potentially be generalized to other disease states and immunological phenotypes. In vitro tests confirmed that a few of the cytomegalovirus-associated TCR beta chains recognize cytomegalovirus antigens. The study listed 150 to 200 TCR beta chains as associated with cytomegalovirus. The validation cohort had no HLA typing available for a later analysis, so co-occurrence within that cohort was assessed over all 130 or so repertoires.

Separate from the roughly 650-subject first cohort, the validation cohort of roughly 110 subjects was the group to which the donors belonged. Receptors were amplified or captured by the immunoSEQ multiplex PCR assay. The paper's data handling went like this. A statistical classification framework was built to diagnose cytomegalovirus status from the catalog of TCR beta chain sequences. The table comes from immuneACCESS by way of TCRdb, which keeps in-frame sequences with V and J called. Part of the clones is missing from these tables; in studies checked, under half for an unresolved V gene and the rest for unknown reasons. The V and J calls and clone size were taken over from that table, and D and trimming were inferred from the DNA. The table for this sample lists 110,000 or so clones; 85% to 90% of them were counted only once. The ten largest clones represent under 4.5% of the sample. CDR1 and CDR2, per the germline V gene, are SGHVS and FQNEAQ. V is pruned by 4 bases and J by 2 bases, leaving 4 bases of the junction without a gene match. From cysteine to phenylalanine, the CDR3 is 14 amino acids long. The only DNA kept is the CDR3, 42 bases in frame from the first base.

In regard to this clone: The clone's antigen remains unknown. Base qualities are not recorded, but no much larger clone differs from it by a single base.

The V and J segments used are TRBV7-8 and TRBJ1-2; 7 middle bases align to TRBD1. Sequenced sample: PBMCs. This clonotype was sampled from a young woman in good health and CMV-seropositive. The CDR3 region reads CASSSGQMNYGYTF. In nucleotide form, the sequence is TGTGCCAGCAGCTCGGGACAGATGAACTATGGCTACACCTTC.